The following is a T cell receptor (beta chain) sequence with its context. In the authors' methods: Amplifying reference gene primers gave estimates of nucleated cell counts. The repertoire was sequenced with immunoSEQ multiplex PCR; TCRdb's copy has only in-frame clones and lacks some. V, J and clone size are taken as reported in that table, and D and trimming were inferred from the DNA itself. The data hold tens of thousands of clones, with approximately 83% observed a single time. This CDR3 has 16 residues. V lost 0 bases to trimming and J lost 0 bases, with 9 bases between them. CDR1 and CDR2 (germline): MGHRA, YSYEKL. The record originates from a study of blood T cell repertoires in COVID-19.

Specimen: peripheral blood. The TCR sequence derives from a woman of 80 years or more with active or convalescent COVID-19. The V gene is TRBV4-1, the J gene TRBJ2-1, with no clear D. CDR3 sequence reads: CASSQDPAGSYNEQFF. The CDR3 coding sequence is TGCGCCAGCAGCCAAGATCCTGCAGGCTCCTACAATGAGCAGTTCTTC.